A selection of T cell receptor beta chains follows, all from one sample in a study of blood T cell repertoires in COVID-19. TCRdb's copy holds only in-frame clones and misses some; the assay was immunoSEQ multiplex PCR. This table holds 200,000 to 250,000 clones, 70% to 90% found once. What was sequenced was peripheral blood. These receptors came from a human donor in a cohort sampled during active COVID-19. CDR3s include the opening cysteine and the closing phenylalanine or tryptophan. D genes are given only for firm matches. Rows may omit the clone size; those that give it use once, few, many or a size class.

cdr3_nt	cdr3_aa	v_call	clone_size	j_call	d_call
TGTGCCAGCAGCTCTGACAGGGTGAATTCACCCCTCCACTTT	CASSSDRVNSPLHF	TRBV7-2	NA	TRBJ1-6	TRBD1
TGTGCCAGCAGTCTTGACAGGGCACACGGCTACACCTTC	CASSLDRAHGYTF	TRBV28	NA	TRBJ1-2	TRBD1
TGTGCCACCAGTGATTCCCCGGGGGGGCTCAAGAACCAAGAGACCCAGTACTTC	CATSDSPGGLKNQETQYF	TRBV24-1	NA	TRBJ2-5	TRBD2
TGTGCCAGCAGTCGGGGACAGGGGGCTCTCGGAGGAAGGGACGAGCAGTACTTC	CASSRGQGALGGRDEQYF	TRBV2	NA	TRBJ2-7	TRBD1
TGTGCCAGTAGTATCGAGTTTGAAGCTTTCTTT	CASSIEFEAFF	TRBV19	NA	TRBJ1-1	NA
TGTGCCAGCAGCTCCTACAGGGGGGCGAACACTGAAGCTTTCTTT	CASSSYRGANTEAFF	TRBV7-9	NA	TRBJ1-1	TRBD1
TGCGCCAGCAGCCAAGATGCCCGCGTAGGGGGTACTGTCAGCCCACAGCATTTT	CASSQDARVGGTVSPQHF	TRBV4-3	NA	TRBJ1-5	NA
TGCGCCAGCAGCGGGGGACTAGCGGGACAAGATACGCAGTATTTT	CASSGGLAGQDTQYF	TRBV5-1	NA	TRBJ2-3	TRBD2
TGTGCCAGCAGTGAAGCGCGGGAGGGACCCTATGGCTACACCTTC	CASSEAREGPYGYTF	TRBV6-1	NA	TRBJ1-2	NA
TGTGCCTGGAGTTGGAGCTCTGGGGCCAACGTCCTGACTTTC	CAWSWSSGANVLTF	TRBV30	NA	TRBJ2-6	NA
TGCGCCCTACGCCGGACAGGGTCGTACGAGCAGTACTTC	CALRRTGSYEQYF	TRBV23-1	NA	TRBJ2-7	TRBD1
TGTGCCAGCGGCCTGGGGCAAGGGGATGAAAAACTGTTTTTT	CASGLGQGDEKLFF	TRBV27	NA	TRBJ1-4	NA
TGTGCCAGCAGCTTAGCGACGGGGACAGGGGGAAGAGATACGCAGTATTTT	CASSLATGTGGRDTQYF	TRBV7-2	NA	TRBJ2-3	TRBD1
TGTGCCAGCAGGTATAGAAACACAGATACGCAGTATTTT	CASRYRNTDTQYF	TRBV27	NA	TRBJ2-3	NA
TGTGCCAGTAGGGGGGCTAGCTCCTACAATGAGCAGTTCTTC	CASRGASSYNEQFF	TRBV19	NA	TRBJ2-1	NA
TGTGCCAGCAGTCCTACCGGGGGGGCGAACACCGGGGAGCTGTTTTTT	CASSPTGGANTGELFF	TRBV7-3	NA	TRBJ2-2	TRBD2
TGTGCCAGCAGGGGGACAGAATACGAGCAGTACTTC	CASRGTEYEQYF	TRBV2	NA	TRBJ2-7	TRBD1
TGTGCCAGCAGCCAGAAGACGGCGGCACCGGCCTACAATGAGCAGTTCTTC	CASSQKTAAPAYNEQFF	TRBV7-9	NA	TRBJ2-1	NA
TGTGCCAGCAGCCATTCGAGGGTAAGCTACGAGCAGTACTTC	CASSHSRVSYEQYF	TRBV3-1/TRBV3-2	few	TRBJ2-7	NA
TGTGCCAGCAGTTTTGTACAGGGTCCCTACGAGCAGTACTTC	CASSFVQGPYEQYF	TRBV27	few	TRBJ2-7	NA
TGCAGCCCCCGGGGGTTCGATACGCAGTATTTT	CSPRGFDTQYF	TRBV20-1	NA	TRBJ2-3	NA
TGTGCCAGCAGTCTGGGGACAGCGTCGGTAGCCAAAAACATTCAGTACTTC	CASSLGTASVAKNIQYF	TRBV6-6	once	TRBJ2-4	TRBD1
TGTGCCAGCAGTTACCCGGGACAGGGAACCGAGCAGTACTTC	CASSYPGQGTEQYF	TRBV6-2/TRBV6-3	NA	TRBJ2-7	TRBD1
TGTGCCAGCAGCTTAATGATAAGCGGAGCCTTAAGCTCCTACGAGCAGTACTTC	CASSLMISGALSSYEQYF	TRBV5-6	NA	TRBJ2-7	NA
TGCGCCAGCAGCTTAGAGGGATGGACTGAAGCTTTCTTT	CASSLEGWTEAFF	TRBV5-1	NA	TRBJ1-1	NA
TGTGCCAGCAGCTTACCAGGGGGCGATGGCTACACCTTC	CASSLPGGDGYTF	TRBV7-9	NA	TRBJ1-2	TRBD1
TGCGCCAGCAGATATGGACTTTCTACTCTCTACGAGCAGTACTTC	CASRYGLSTLYEQYF	TRBV5-1	NA	TRBJ2-7	NA
TGTGCCAGCAGCTTAATGGGACAGGACTACGAGCAGTACTTC	CASSLMGQDYEQYF	TRBV11-3	NA	TRBJ2-7	TRBD1